These 6 T cell receptor beta chains came from one sample sequenced in a study of blood T cell repertoires in COVID-19. The repertoire was sequenced with immunoSEQ multiplex PCR; TCRdb's copy has only in-frame clones and lacks some. The profile shows 300,000 to 400,000 clones, about nine tenths of them singletons. Sequenced input: peripheral blood. These receptors came from a woman between 45 and 60 years old with COVID-19, enrolled during active disease.

The rearrangement joins TRBV7-9 to TRBJ2-1; 9 nucleotides agree with TRBD2. This CDR3 has 17 residues. The J segment lost 5 bases and the V segment lost 5 bases, leaving 13 bases of the junction unmatched. Germline assignment: CDR1 SEHNR and CDR2 FQNEAQ (reference sequence). The CDR3 DNA reads TGTGCCAGCAGCCCTAGAGTCACTAGCGGGCACAACAATGAGCAGTTCTTC. The encoded protein is CASSPRVTSGHNNEQFF.

Concerning this clone itself: Compared with germline, one end of the junction differs, possibly owing to a read error. The chain is built from TRBV7-9 and TRBJ2-3; 9 positions match TRBD2. Germline lookup yields CDR1 SEHNR and CDR2 FQNEAQ (reference sequence). The CDR3 is made up of 12 amino acids. CDR3 sequence (DNA): TGTGCCAGCAGCTCCTCCGGGACTAGCCCTCTTTTT. Translation gives CASSSSGTSPLF.

The chain employs TRBV30 and TRBJ2-1; 7 bases map to TRBD2. With 3 bases clipped from V and 10 bases from J, the junction kept 9 bases outside the gene matches. This CDR3 region has 13 residues. Germline values: CDR1 GTSNPN, CDR2 SVGIG (reference sequence). The DNA of the CDR3 is TGTGCCTGGAGGGGGGGGAGTGAAGTCGAGCAGTTCTTC. As protein: CAWRGGSEVEQFF.

This chain links TRBV6-5 with TRBJ1-2, with TRBD1 matching 8 bases. The CDR3 is made up of 14 amino acids. The J segment lost 3 bases and the V segment lost 6 bases, leaving 6 bases of the junction unmatched. Germline CDR1 reads MNHEY; CDR2 reads SVGAGI. The CDR3 nucleotides read TGTGCCAGCAGGATTCAGGGGGCGGACTATGGCTACACCTTC. Translation: CASRIQGADYGYTF.

The chain couples TRBV7-9 to TRBJ2-7, with 9 positions matching TRBD1. This CDR3 has 17 amino acids. V shed 2 bases and J 1 base; nucleotides not matched to a gene: 9. Germline V CDR1 and CDR2: SEHNR, FQNEAQ (reference sequence). The CDR3 DNA follows: TGTGCCAGCAGCTTAAGGGGACAGGGCTCGGGGTCCTACGAGCAGTACTTC. Translation: CASSLRGQGSGSYEQYF.

The chain couples TRBV18 to TRBJ1-1, with D maybe TRBD1 (6 bases). From germline, CDR1 is KGHSH and CDR2 LQKENI. V was trimmed by 1 base and J by 2 bases, leaving 17 bases between them. The CDR3 contains 17 residues. CDR3 DNA: TGTGCCAGCTCACCACGACTAGGGGGGAGGGACAACACTGAAGCTTTCTTT. Amino acids: CASSPRLGGRDNTEAFF.